One T cell receptor beta chain is described in this entry. The sample is drawn from a study of identical twins. V shed 6 bases and J shed 7 bases, with 19 bases lying between them. CDR3 length equals 14 residues. CDR1 is DFQATT, CDR2 SNEGSKA, per germline (reference sequence). TCRdb re-derived calls from the 5' RACE reads in MiXCR, one entry per CDR3 protein. The repertoire holds about 690,000 distinct CDR3 sequences, with 21% as singletons. The same specimen was also included in a second study, on T cells expressing NK-cell markers.

Specimen: PBMCs. This chain uses TRBV20-1 with TRBJ2-1; possibly TRBD2 for D (6 bases). The sequence was collected from a woman aged 18-30 years in good health. CDR3 residues: CSATSASVLNEQFF. The DNA for the CDR3 is TGCAGTGCAACTTCCGCTAGCGTCCTGAATGAGCAGTTCTTC.